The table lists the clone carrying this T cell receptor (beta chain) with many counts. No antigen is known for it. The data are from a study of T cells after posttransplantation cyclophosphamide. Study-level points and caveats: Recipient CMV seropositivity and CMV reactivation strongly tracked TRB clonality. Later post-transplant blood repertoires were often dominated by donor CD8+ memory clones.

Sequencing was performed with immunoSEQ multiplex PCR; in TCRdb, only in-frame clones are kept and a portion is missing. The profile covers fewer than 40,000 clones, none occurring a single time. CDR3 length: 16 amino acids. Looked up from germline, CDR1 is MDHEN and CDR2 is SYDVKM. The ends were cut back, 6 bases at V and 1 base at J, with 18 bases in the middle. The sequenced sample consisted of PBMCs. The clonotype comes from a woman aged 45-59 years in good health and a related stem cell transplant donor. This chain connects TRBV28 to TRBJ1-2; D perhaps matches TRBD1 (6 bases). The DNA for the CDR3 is TGTGCCAGCAGCCCTAGGGGGACACCTTATAACTATGGCTACACCTTC. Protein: CASSPRGTPYNYGYTF.